A few counts support the clone carrying this T cell receptor beta chain. The PCR employed 60 Vbeta primers together with 13 Jbeta primers. The data were produced by immunoSEQ multiplex PCR, yet TCRdb's version contains in-frame clones alone and is incomplete. This table has 75,000 to 90,000 clones, approximately 70% appearing once. This sample is part of a study of cytomegalovirus exposure and HLA in healthy donors. This CDR3 is 14 amino acids long. J lost 8 bases, V lost 4 bases, and 8 bases had no gene match. Germline-derived CDR1 and CDR2 are SGDLS and YYNGEE. The rearrangement joins TRBV9 to TRBJ1-3, with 8 nucleotides matching TRBD1. This receptor was taken from a woman in her thirties or forties in good health and CMV-seropositive. The specimen was PBMCs. The CDR3 sequence: CASSSGGQGDTIYF. Written as DNA, the CDR3 is TGTGCCAGCAGCTCCGGCGGACAGGGAGACACCATATATTTT.